The 2 T cell receptor beta chains below were found in one sample sequenced in a study of cytomegalovirus exposure and HLA in healthy donors. Primers: 60 Vbeta forward and 13 Jbeta reverse. Only in-frame clones appear in the TCRdb table, and some are missing; sequencing was by immunoSEQ multiplex PCR. The sample records under 150,000 clones, 70% to 90% being singletons. Sequenced: PBMCs. The receptor source for this set is a boy younger than 18 in good health and CMV-seronegative.

The J gene is TRBJ1-2, the V gene TRBV29-1; a weak D match, TRBD1 (5 bases). CDR3 size: 12 residues. Germline V gene data show CDR1 as SQVTM and CDR2 as ANQGSEA. With 4 bases removed from V and 4 bases from J, the gap between germline ends came to 10 bases. CDR3 in amino acids: CSVVSGPYGYTF. The CDR3 DNA is TGCAGCGTTGTTTCAGGGCCCTATGGCTACACCTTC. Together with reference TRBV29-1 and TRBJ1-2, the CDR3 gives the full variable domain: SAVISQKPSRDICQRGTSLTIQCQVDSQVTMMFWYRQQPGQSLTLIATANQGSEATYESGFVIDKFPISRPNLTFSTLTVSNMSPEDSSIYLCSVVSGPYGYTFGSGTRLTVV.

This chain uses TRBV11-3 with TRBJ2-2, with D unclear. Germline V gene data show CDR1 as SGHNT and CDR2 as YENEEA. V was shortened by 8 bases and J by 1 base, with 11 bases between the two germline ends. The CDR3 sequence is 14 residues long. CDR3 DNA: TGTGCCAGCTGTAATCTGAGGAACACCGGGGAGCTGTTTTTT. Amino acids: CASCNLRNTGELFF.